These T cell receptor beta chains were read from a single sample in a study of early T cells in non-severe SARS-CoV-2 infection. One entry per CDR3 protein results from TCRdb running MiXCR on the 5' RACE reads. The repertoire holds over 90,000 distinct CDR3 sequences, with around 12% as singletons. Sequencing used whole blood. These receptors all stem from an adult who was a healthcare worker with PCR-confirmed SARS-CoV-2 infection or an uninfected control (not recorded which). Each CDR3 is given with its conserved first and last residue. The D gene is left open where the match is weak. Clone size, where shown, is once, few, many, or a class for clones that have expanded.

cdr3_nt: TGTGCCAGCAGCACCACGAGCGGGAGCTACACAGATACGCAGTATTTT
cdr3_aa: CASSTTSGSYTDTQYF
j_call: TRBJ2-3
clone_size: few
v_call: TRBV3-1
d_call: TRBD2

cdr3_nt: TGTGCCAGCAGTTACGGGGGAAACGAGCAGTACTTC
cdr3_aa: CASSYGGNEQYF
j_call: TRBJ2-7
clone_size: -
v_call: TRBV6-5
d_call: -

cdr3_nt: TGTGCCAGCAGTCGGACGGGCTCCTACGAGCAGTACTTC
cdr3_aa: CASSRTGSYEQYF
j_call: TRBJ2-7
clone_size: many
v_call: TRBV6-6
d_call: -

cdr3_nt: TGTGCCAGCAGTGAAAATTGGGACCCCAGGAAACTGTTTTTT
cdr3_aa: CASSENWDPRKLFF
j_call: TRBJ1-4
clone_size: -
v_call: TRBV2
d_call: -

cdr3_nt: TGCAGTGTAGGAAGCGGGAGCCGCACAGATACGCAGTATTTT
cdr3_aa: CSVGSGSRTDTQYF
j_call: TRBJ2-3
clone_size: few
v_call: TRBV20-1
d_call: TRBD2

cdr3_nt: TGTGCCAGCAGCTTAACGGGAAACTATAATTCACCCCTCCACTTT
cdr3_aa: CASSLTGNYNSPLHF
j_call: TRBJ1-6
clone_size: -
v_call: TRBV7-3
d_call: -

cdr3_nt: TGTGCCAGCAGGACTATCGCTCACTACGAGCAGTACTTC
cdr3_aa: CASRTIAHYEQYF
j_call: TRBJ2-7
clone_size: many
v_call: TRBV2
d_call: -

cdr3_nt: TGTGCCAGCAGCTTAGTAGCGTTCTCCTACAATGAGCAGTTCTTC
cdr3_aa: CASSLVAFSYNEQFF
j_call: TRBJ2-1
clone_size: many
v_call: TRBV11-2
d_call: -

cdr3_nt: TGTGCCAGCAGTTTAGTCGCGTTAGAGCAGTACTTC
cdr3_aa: CASSLVALEQYF
j_call: TRBJ2-7
clone_size: many
v_call: TRBV12-3/TRBV12-4
d_call: -

cdr3_nt: TGTGCCCTAAAGCAGGACGGGGGGGATTCGCAGTATTTT
cdr3_aa: CALKQDGGDSQYF
j_call: TRBJ2-3
clone_size: few
v_call: TRBV10-3
d_call: TRBD2

cdr3_nt: TGTGCCAGCAGTCGGACAGGACCCGGCCTCGAGCAGTACTTC
cdr3_aa: CASSRTGPGLEQYF
j_call: TRBJ2-7
clone_size: -
v_call: TRBV2
d_call: TRBD1

cdr3_nt: TGTGCCAGCAGTTATACGGAAATCGATGAGCAGTTCTTC
cdr3_aa: CASSYTEIDEQFF
j_call: TRBJ2-1
clone_size: many
v_call: TRBV6-2/TRBV6-3
d_call: -

cdr3_nt: TGTGCCAGCAGCTTAGGGGCAGCCGAGCAGTACTTC
cdr3_aa: CASSLGAAEQYF
j_call: TRBJ2-7
clone_size: -
v_call: TRBV7-9
d_call: -

cdr3_nt: TGTGCCAGCAGCCAAGATGGGCCCTCCTCCTACAATGAGCAGTTCTTC
cdr3_aa: CASSQDGPSSYNEQFF
j_call: TRBJ2-1
clone_size: many
v_call: TRBV4-2
d_call: -

cdr3_nt: TGTGCCAGTGTAAAGTCCCCCAAAAACATTCAGTACTTC
cdr3_aa: CASVKSPKNIQYF
j_call: TRBJ2-4
clone_size: many
v_call: TRBV28
d_call: -

cdr3_nt: TGCAGTGCTAGGCTAGCGGGAATAACGGATGAGCAGTTCTTC
cdr3_aa: CSARLAGITDEQFF
j_call: TRBJ2-1
clone_size: -
v_call: TRBV20-1
d_call: TRBD2

cdr3_nt: TGTGCCAGCAGCCAAACAGGGCCTAATGAAAAACTGTTTTTT
cdr3_aa: CASSQTGPNEKLFF
j_call: TRBJ1-4
clone_size: few
v_call: TRBV12-3/TRBV12-4
d_call: -

cdr3_nt: TGCGCCAGCAGCCAAATGTCGACAGGGTTGAGTTCACCCCTCCACTTT
cdr3_aa: CASSQMSTGLSSPLHF
j_call: TRBJ1-6
clone_size: -
v_call: TRBV4-3
d_call: TRBD1

cdr3_nt: TGCAGTGCTAGAGATACAGGACTAGCGTGGTACAATGAGCAGTTCTTC
cdr3_aa: CSARDTGLAWYNEQFF
j_call: TRBJ2-1
clone_size: few
v_call: TRBV20-1
d_call: TRBD2

cdr3_nt: TGTGCCAGCAGTTACAAGGGCGGGCAGCCCCAGCATTTT
cdr3_aa: CASSYKGGQPQHF
j_call: TRBJ1-5
clone_size: -
v_call: TRBV6-5
d_call: -

cdr3_nt: TGTGCCAGCAGCTGGACAGGGTCCGGACAGTACTTC
cdr3_aa: CASSWTGSGQYF
j_call: TRBJ2-5
clone_size: -
v_call: TRBV7-2
d_call: TRBD1

cdr3_nt: TGTGCCAGCAGCTTAGGTCTCCCGTGGGATGAGCAGTTCTTC
cdr3_aa: CASSLGLPWDEQFF
j_call: TRBJ2-1
clone_size: many
v_call: TRBV7-2
d_call: -

cdr3_nt: TGTGCCAGCAGCTTAGCCCGGGACACCGGGGGCTATTACGGTACGCAGTATTTT
cdr3_aa: CASSLARDTGGYYGTQYF
j_call: TRBJ2-3
clone_size: few
v_call: TRBV7-6
d_call: -

cdr3_nt: TGTGCCAGCAGCTTAGGTACCGGGAGACACTACAATGAGCAGTTCTTC
cdr3_aa: CASSLGTGRHYNEQFF
j_call: TRBJ2-1
clone_size: many
v_call: TRBV7-9
d_call: -

cdr3_nt: TGTGCCAGCAGCATGACAGGGGGCACCGGGGAGCTGTTTTTT
cdr3_aa: CASSMTGGTGELFF
j_call: TRBJ2-2
clone_size: many
v_call: TRBV6-1
d_call: TRBD1

cdr3_nt: TGTGCCAGCAGTTCAGGGGACAGGGCGCATCAGCCCCAGCATTTT
cdr3_aa: CASSSGDRAHQPQHF
j_call: TRBJ1-5
clone_size: few
v_call: TRBV27
d_call: TRBD1

cdr3_nt: TGTGCCAGCAGCTCCGGCGGGGTCTCACCCCTCCACTTT
cdr3_aa: CASSSGGVSPLHF
j_call: TRBJ1-6
clone_size: -
v_call: TRBV11-2
d_call: -